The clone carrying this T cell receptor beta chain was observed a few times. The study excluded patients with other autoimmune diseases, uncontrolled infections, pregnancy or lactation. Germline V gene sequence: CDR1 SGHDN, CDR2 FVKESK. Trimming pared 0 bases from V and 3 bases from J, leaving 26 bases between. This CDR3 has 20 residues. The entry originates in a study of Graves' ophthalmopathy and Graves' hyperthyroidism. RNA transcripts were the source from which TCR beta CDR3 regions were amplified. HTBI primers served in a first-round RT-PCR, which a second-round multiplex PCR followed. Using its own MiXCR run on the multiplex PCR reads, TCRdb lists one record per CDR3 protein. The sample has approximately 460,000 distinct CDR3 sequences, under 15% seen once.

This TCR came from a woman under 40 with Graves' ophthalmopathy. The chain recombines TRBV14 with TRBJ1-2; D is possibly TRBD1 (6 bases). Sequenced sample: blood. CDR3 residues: CASSQEGRLGQKGDHYGYTF. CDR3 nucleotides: TGTGCCAGCAGCCAAGAGGGACGACTCGGACAGAAAGGAGACCACTATGGCTACACCTTC.